This T cell receptor (beta chain) was profiled in a study of cytomegalovirus exposure and HLA in healthy donors. Study context: Among the 398 genotyped donors, 70% to 90% were placed in the Caucasian-associated ancestry cluster.

Study results and limitations: CMV antigen specificity was confirmed in vitro for three CMV-associated chains. In an earlier analysis, in approximately 630 donors, most V segments appeared productive either ~90% or ~30% of the time.

Vbeta (60) and Jbeta (13) primers were used in the PCR. Here immunoSEQ multiplex PCR was the method, and the copy in TCRdb shows in-frame clones only, minus some. The repertoire holds under 140,000 clones, 80% to 85% seen once, with just under 3% in the top ten. As to this clone: Its antigen is unknown.

The V and J ends lost 6 bases and 3 bases respectively, with 14 bases between them. From germline, CDR1 is MNHNS and CDR2 SASEGT. The CDR3 contains 14 residues. The V gene is TRBV6-1, the J gene TRBJ1-2; D may be TRBD1 (5 bases). The sequencing sample was made of PBMCs. This receptor was obtained from a woman aged 55-75 years in good health and CMV-seropositive. Here the CDR3 DNA reads TGTGCCAGCAGGCAAGGGGAAAGGTACTATGGCTACACCTTC. This gives the protein CASRQGERYYGYTF.